The rows below give T cell receptor beta chains drawn from one sample of a study of cytomegalovirus exposure and HLA in healthy donors. Method: immunoSEQ multiplex PCR; TCRdb's copy keeps in-frame clones and lacks some. This table holds about 61,000 clones, around 87% found once. The source material was PBMCs. Every receptor here comes from a man younger than 35 in good health and CMV-seronegative. CDR3s include the opening cysteine and the closing phenylalanine or tryptophan. The order of the fields is D gene, clone size, V gene, J gene, CDR3 protein, CDR3 DNA. The D gene is left open where the match is weak. Clone size appears in some rows only: once, few, many, or a class for an expanded clone.

D: NA
size: once
V: TRBV14
J: TRBJ2-7
CDR3: CASSQGQGYEQYF
DNA: TGTGCCAGCAGCCAAGGGCAGGGCTACGAGCAGTACTTC

D: TRBD1
size: few
V: TRBV7-9
J: TRBJ1-4
CDR3: CASSFGIEWQGAREKLFF
DNA: TGTGCCAGCAGCTTTGGGATTGAATGGCAGGGGGCCCGTGAAAAACTGTTTTTT

D: NA
size: few
V: TRBV6-1
J: TRBJ2-4
CDR3: CASSVWQDIQYF
DNA: TGTGCCAGCAGCGTCTGGCAGGACATTCAGTACTTC

D: TRBD2
size: NA
V: TRBV7-9
J: TRBJ2-7
CDR3: CASTGGGGGHEQYF
DNA: TGTGCCAGCACCGGGGGGGGCGGGGGTCACGAGCAGTACTTC

D: NA
size: NA
V: TRBV30
J: TRBJ1-2
CDR3: CAWSGSRGMGGYTF
DNA: TGTGCCTGGAGTGGCAGTCGGGGAATGGGCGGCTACACCTTC

D: TRBD1
size: NA
V: TRBV5-1
J: TRBJ1-4
CDR3: CASSPGQLNGEKLFF
DNA: TGCGCCAGCAGCCCGGGACAGCTGAACGGGGAAAAACTGTTTTTT

D: TRBD1
size: NA
V: TRBV25-1
J: TRBJ2-5
CDR3: CASSGTTGLQETQYF
DNA: TGTGCCAGCAGTGGAACGACAGGGCTTCAAGAGACCCAGTACTTC

D: NA
size: NA
V: TRBV12-5
J: TRBJ1-5
CDR3: CAVRDNNQPQHF
DNA: TGTGCTGTGAGGGACAACAATCAGCCCCAGCATTTT

D: TRBD2
size: NA
V: TRBV11-2
J: TRBJ2-1
CDR3: CASSFGGGGEQFF
DNA: TGTGCCAGCAGCTTTGGCGGGGGAGGTGAGCAGTTCTTC

D: NA
size: NA
V: TRBV5-1
J: TRBJ1-1
CDR3: CASSLPEMNTEAFF
DNA: TGCGCCAGCAGCTTGCCAGAAATGAACACTGAAGCTTTCTTT

D: TRBD1
size: once
V: TRBV18
J: TRBJ1-2
CDR3: CASSLGQGDYGYTF
DNA: TGTGCCAGCTCTCTGGGACAGGGAGACTATGGCTACACCTTC

D: NA
size: NA
V: TRBV4-1
J: TRBJ1-5
CDR3: CASSLWTAEGPQHF
DNA: TGCGCCAGCAGCCTCTGGACAGCTGAGGGGCCCCAGCATTTT

D: TRBD1
size: NA
V: TRBV6-5
J: TRBJ1-1
CDR3: CASSSGGIGNTEAFF
DNA: TGTGCCAGCAGTTCAGGGGGAATAGGGAACACTGAAGCTTTCTTT

D: TRBD1
size: NA
V: TRBV18
J: TRBJ2-7
CDR3: CASSWGTGKDSYEQYF
DNA: TGTGCCAGCTCATGGGGGACAGGGAAAGACTCCTACGAGCAGTACTTC

D: TRBD2
size: NA
V: TRBV4-2
J: TRBJ2-5
CDR3: CASSQDRGGGLAETQYF
DNA: TGTGCCAGCAGCCAAGATCGTGGGGGGGGACTAGCGGAGACCCAGTACTTC

D: NA
size: NA
V: TRBV28
J: TRBJ1-3
CDR3: CASSLGTTGNTIYF
DNA: TGTGCCAGCAGTCTAGGGACTACTGGAAACACCATATATTTT

D: TRBD1
size: NA
V: TRBV5-4
J: TRBJ2-5
CDR3: CASRSRDRVGETQYF
DNA: TGTGCCAGCAGATCCCGGGACAGGGTGGGAGAGACCCAGTACTTC

D: TRBD2
size: NA
V: TRBV29-1
J: TRBJ2-7
CDR3: CSVGTSGDEQYF
DNA: TGCAGCGTCGGGACTAGCGGGGACGAGCAGTACTTC

D: TRBD1
size: NA
V: TRBV25-1
J: TRBJ1-3
CDR3: CASSEGQGAGNTIYF
DNA: TGTGCCAGCAGTGAAGGACAGGGGGCTGGAAACACCATATATTTT

D: TRBD2
size: NA
V: TRBV2
J: TRBJ2-3
CDR3: CAIPASGGATDTQYF
DNA: TGTGCCATCCCTGCTAGCGGGGGGGCCACAGATACGCAGTATTTT

D: TRBD1
size: NA
V: TRBV2
J: TRBJ1-5
CDR3: CASRDSNQPQHF
DNA: TGTGCCAGCCGGGACAGTAATCAGCCCCAGCATTTT

D: NA
size: few
V: TRBV6-5
J: TRBJ1-1
CDR3: CASSYSNREAFF
DNA: TGTGCCAGCAGTTACTCGAACCGGGAAGCTTTCTTT

D: NA
size: NA
V: TRBV28
J: TRBJ1-2
CDR3: CASRETWGGADYGYTF
DNA: TGTGCCAGCAGAGAAACTTGGGGAGGGGCCGACTATGGCTACACCTTC

D: NA
size: once
V: TRBV7-9
J: TRBJ1-1
CDR3: CASSLAQGMNTEAFF
DNA: TGTGCCAGCAGCTTAGCCCAGGGTATGAACACTGAAGCTTTCTTT

D: TRBD1
size: NA
V: TRBV11-3
J: TRBJ2-4
CDR3: CASSLEGQGAQYF
DNA: TGTGCCAGCAGCTTAGAGGGACAGGGGGCTCAGTACTTC

D: NA
size: NA
V: TRBV27
J: TRBJ2-1
CDR3: CASSWGDYNEQFF
DNA: TGTGCCAGCAGTTGGGGCGACTACAATGAGCAGTTCTTC

D: TRBD2
size: once
V: TRBV19
J: TRBJ2-7
CDR3: CASSIGGLAGYEQYF
DNA: TGTGCCAGTAGTATCGGGGGACTAGCGGGGTACGAGCAGTACTTC